The 10 T cell receptor beta chains below all came from one sample that was sequenced in a study of blood T cells in healthy people across ages. A second PCR of 7 to 11 cycles used a sample-barcoded 5' primer and a J-beta primer mix. TCRdb re-analysed the 5' RACE reads in MiXCR, keeping a single row per CDR3 protein. The sample includes about 1.5 million distinct CDR3 sequences, 35% to 45% of them seen just once. Specimen: blood. Receptor source: a woman aged 18-30 years in good health.

This clonotype showed up just once. V is TRBV6-1 and J is TRBJ1-5; D is perhaps TRBD1 (6 bases). Germline V lookup: CDR1 MNHNS, CDR2 SASEGT. This CDR3 has 16 amino acids. V was clipped by 6 bases and J by 0 bases, with 15 bases between them. The DNA of the CDR3 is TGTGCCAGCAGCCAAAGGACAGATTATAGCAATCAGCCCCAGCATTTT. Encoded protein: CASSQRTDYSNQPQHF.

J is TRBJ2-7 and V is TRBV7-2; no clear D gene. Germline V gene data show CDR1 as SGHTA and CDR2 as FQGNSA. This CDR3 is built from 13 residues. Trimming pared 5 bases from V and 4 bases from J, leaving 12 bases between. CDR3 amino acids: CASSVDSRYEQYF. The CDR3 nucleotides read TGTGCCAGCAGCGTAGACTCTCGGTACGAGCAGTACTTC.

There are a few counts of this clonotype. This chain joins TRBV3-1 and TRBJ2-5, with a weak D call TRBD2 (6 bases). The CDR3 totals 18 residues. V was clipped by 1 base and J by 2 bases, with 20 bases between them. The germline V gene has CDR1 LGHDT and CDR2 YNNKEL (reference sequence). The CDR3 region has the DNA TGTGCCAGCAGCCAAGGATCGATCAGCGGGCCCACGCAAGAGACCCAGTACTTC. Amino acids: CASSQGSISGPTQETQYF.

V gene TRBV27 combines with J gene TRBJ1-1; D gene uncertain. The CDR3 runs to 15 residues. Germline CDR1 MNHEY, CDR2 SMNVEV (reference sequence). Trimming took off 6 bases at V and 5 bases at J, with 19 bases between the two ends. The CDR3 sequence is CASRRGRALGTEAFF. CDR3 in DNA: TGTGCCAGCAGACGCGGCCGGGCCCTGGGGACTGAAGCTTTCTTT.

The rearrangement links TRBV4-2 to TRBJ1-2, with a tentative D call TRBD1 (6 bases). Trimming pared 3 bases from V and 4 bases from J, leaving 15 bases between. CDR3 length: 15 amino acids. Germline CDR1 reads LGHNA; CDR2 reads YNFKEQ. The CDR3 DNA follows: TGTGCCAGCAGCCAGACGGGACACCCGCCCTATGGCTACACCTTC. Amino acids: CASSQTGHPPYGYTF.

The sample holds a few counts of this clonotype. The chain joins TRBV7-8 to TRBJ1-2; no definite D call. V lost 3 bases and J 3 bases, leaving 14 bases between the germline ends. The V gene's germline CDR1 is SGHVS and CDR2 FQNEAQ. The CDR3 sequence is 15 residues long. CDR3 loop: CASSLRPNGYYGYTF. CDR3 in DNA: TGTGCCAGCAGCTTGAGACCCAACGGTTACTATGGCTACACCTTC.

Note on this clonotype: Just one base apart from a much larger clone, this may be a read error. CDR3 residues: CSVGDTVNYGYTF. DNA for the CDR3: TGCAGCGTTGGAGACACCGTTAACTATGGCTACACCTTC. The chain couples TRBV29-1 to TRBJ1-2, with D hard to call. CDR1 is SQVTM, CDR2 ANQGSEA, per germline. The ends were cut back, 4 bases at V and 1 base at J, with 10 bases in the middle. The CDR3 has 13 residues.

This clonotype was detected only a few times. The chain carries TRBV12-3 or TRBV12-4 and TRBJ1-5; no firm D call. The V end lost 5 bases, the J end lost 4 bases, and 12 bases lay between the germline ends. CDR3 length equals 14 residues. The CDR3 DNA sequence: TGTGCCAGCAGTCTCGACATGGGTAATCAGCCCCAGCATTTT. It yields the protein CASSLDMGNQPQHF.

The chain carries TRBV29-1 and TRBJ2-1, with D perhaps matching TRBD1 (5 bases). V lost 6 bases to trimming and J lost 10 bases, with 19 bases between them. The CDR3 covers 13 residues. Germline CDR1 is SQVTM and CDR2 is ANQGSEA. CDR3 amino acids: CSVRSQDSGEQFF. In DNA, the CDR3 is TGCAGCGTCCGGAGCCAAGATTCAGGGGAGCAGTTCTTC.

There are a few counts of this clonotype. This chain uses TRBV7-2 with TRBJ2-3; D uncertain. Looked up from germline, CDR1 is SGHTA and CDR2 is FQGNSA. The CDR3 covers 12 residues. Trimming removed 1 base at V and 13 bases at J, with 12 bases between. The CDR3 loop reads CASSLVGVGKYF. For the CDR3, the DNA is TGTGCCAGCAGCTTAGTGGGTGTAGGAAAGTATTTT.